This T cell receptor (beta chain) was obtained from a study of neoadjuvant anti-PD-1 for oral cavity cancer (TCRdb year 2021). About the full investigation: Three to four biweekly doses of nivolumab at 3 mg/kg were mostly administered to patients before curative-intent surgical resection. Patients with complete response, partial response or stable disease by RECIST 1.1 were defined as responders, whereas patients with progression were defined as non-responders. A fourth nivolumab dose was given around day 43 to patients without progression, and definitive surgical resection was performed in those patients on days 50-56. A roughly 33% response rate was observed in the parent correlative cohort, in which more than ten patients were included. Overall results and qualifications from the work: TCR analyses included only a few patients per response group, and the authors called for larger cohorts for validation. A higher pretreatment blood Treg/Th17 ratio correlated with both higher pretreatment blood TCRbeta clonality and lower post-treatment tumor TCRbeta clonality. Greater tumor shrinkage was correlated with larger post-treatment sizes of preexisting intratumoral clones, suggesting that expansion of preexisting clones contributed to response.

What this sample's time point label stands for: after neoadjuvant nivolumab, at surgical resection. Patients had been newly diagnosed with stage II-IVA oral cavity squamous cell carcinoma, and no prior systemic or radiation treatment had been given to the patients. The cohort was made up of patients with locally advanced, HPV-negative oral cavity squamous cell carcinoma. Samples came from a longitudinal correlative study of a single-arm phase II trial of neoadjuvant nivolumab in oral cavity squamous cell carcinoma. Genomic DNA-based TCRbeta sequencing was performed on subject-matched pre- and post-treatment PBMCs and tumors from three responders and three non-responders. For tumor tissue, genomic DNA extraction relied on the Maxwell RSC DNA from Tissue kit. The CDR3, from cysteine to phenylalanine, totals 14 residues. The DNA shown is the 42-base CDR3, in frame from base 1. The germline V gene yields SGHTA for CDR1 and FQGNSA for CDR2.

A remark on this clone: Its antigen has not been determined. At one of its ends the junction is not consistent with the germline gene, which may arise from a read error.

Survey sequencing of tumors used two replicates per sample, and the tumor libraries mostly started from around 4.8 ug of input genomic DNA. The immunoSEQ hsTCRbeta kit was used to prepare TCRbeta libraries, following the manufacturer's instructions. Sequencing of the completed libraries took place using an Illumina NovaSeq 6000 S4 flow cell after they had been pooled to about 3 nM. As for the original processing: The immunoSEQ Analyzer handled quality control and preprocessing of the raw data. The analysis was limited to productive rearrangements, and each clonotype was defined by a unique CDR3 amino acid sequence. Using the R package tcR, the researchers computed the Gini-Simpson index as their estimate of repertoire clonality. Gini indices were compared with Student's t test, and associations with tumor size change were assessed by Pearson correlation. TCRdb obtained this table from immuneACCESS and retained in-frame rearrangements with V and J assigned. These tables miss some clones; where compared with another copy, unresolved V genes account for less than half of the shortfall, and the remainder is unexplained. Clone size and V and J calls were adopted from that table, with D and trimming inferred from the DNA. The sample yields nearly 15,000 clones; 35% to 40% were counted once. About two fifths of the sample lies in the top ten.

Sequenced here: tumor tissue, sampled after nivolumab (anti-PD-1) treatment. Recombination joined TRBV7-2 with TRBJ1-1; 7 junctional bases match TRBD1. The TCR was taken from a person aged 40 to 85 with oral cavity squamous cell carcinoma. The CDR3 protein sequence reads: CASSLAGTDTEAFF. The DNA sequence follows: TGTGCCAGCAGCCTAGCTGGGACAGACACTGAAGCTTTCTTT.